Below are 21 T cell receptor beta chains sequenced from a single sample in a study of siplizumab effects on memory and regulatory T cells. Profiling relied on immunoSEQ multiplex PCR, and the TCRdb table lists in-frame clones only, not all of them. The table includes 85,000 or so clones, around 93% detected once. The material sequenced was CD8+ T cells sorted from blood. All receptors derive from a human donor in good health.

The CDR3 DNA reads as TGCGCCAGCAGCCAAGATCCACAGCTCGGAGAGACCCAGTACTTC. This codes for CASSQDPQLGETQYF. This sequence joins TRBV4-1 and TRBJ2-5; D call uncertain. The germline gives CDR1 MGHRA, CDR2 YSYEKL. The CDR3 is 15 amino acids. V lost 0 bases to trimming and J lost 4 bases, with 12 bases between them.

The chain employs TRBV6-6 and TRBJ2-1, with 10 positions matching TRBD2. CDR1 MNHNY and CDR2 SVGAGI come from the germline V gene (reference sequence). The CDR3 extends over 14 amino acids. The V gene end was trimmed by 6 bases and the J gene end by 3 bases; junction bases not matched to a gene: 2. Here the CDR3 reads CASRGLAVYNEQFF. DNA of the CDR3: TGTGCCAGCAGAGGACTAGCGGTCTACAATGAGCAGTTCTTC.

The rearrangement uses TRBV6-4 and TRBJ2-3; 13 bases map to TRBD2. With V trimmed by 4 bases and J by 1 base, 8 bases remained unmatched. The CDR3 has 18 amino acids. Germline-derived CDR1 and CDR2 are MRHNA and SNTAGT. The CDR3 DNA follows: TGTGCCAGCAGTGTTTTAACTAGCGGGGGGGATCGCACAGATACGCAGTATTTT. Translation: CASSVLTSGGDRTDTQYF.

This chain connects TRBV5-4 to TRBJ2-2; TRBD1 aligns across 7 bases. Germline loops: CDR1 SGHNT, CDR2 YYREEE (reference sequence). The V segment lost 1 base and the J segment 6 bases; nucleotides outside the gene matches: 0. The CDR3 is 13 residues long. For the CDR3, the DNA is TGTGCCAGCAGCTTGACAGGGGCCGGGGAGCTGTTTTTT. This translates into CASSLTGAGELFF.

The J gene is TRBJ1-5, the V gene TRBV7-6; 9 bases line up with TRBD1. CDR1 and CDR2 (germline): SGHVS, FNYEAQ. V shed 1 base, J shed 1 base, and the junction held 11 bases outside the gene matches. CDR3 length equals 19 residues. The chain's CDR3 is CASSLDPFRGTGSNQPQHF. The DNA of the CDR3 is TGTGCCAGCAGCTTAGATCCATTCCGCGGGACAGGGAGCAATCAGCCCCAGCATTTT. Combining the CDR3 with reference TRBV7-6 and TRBJ1-5 gives the whole variable domain GAGVSQSPRYKVTKRGQDVALRCDPISGHVSLYWYRQALGQGPEFLTYFNYEAQQDKSGLPNDRFSAERPEGSISTLTIQRTEQRDSAMYRCASSLDPFRGTGSNQPQHFGDGTRLSIL.

J is TRBJ2-3 and V is TRBV19; D not resolved. This CDR3 is 13 amino acids long. V lost 4 bases, J lost 4 bases, and 9 bases lay in between. CDR1 is LNHDA and CDR2 is SQIVND in the germline V gene (reference sequence). The CDR3 DNA follows: TGTGCCAGTAGTAACCTAGGGTCAGATACGCAGTATTTT. This sequence encodes CASSNLGSDTQYF.

The chain carries TRBV27 and TRBJ2-1; 7 bases are a match to TRBD2. The V segment lost 2 bases and the J segment 6 bases; nucleotides outside the gene matches: 7. CDR1 is MNHEY and CDR2 is SMNVEV in the germline V gene (reference sequence). The CDR3 is 15 amino acids. CDR3 coding DNA: TGTGCCAGCAGTTTAACGGGGGAGGGCCTCAATGAGCAGTTCTTC. This codes for CASSLTGEGLNEQFF.

The count of this clone is one. V is TRBV27 and J is TRBJ2-1; 9 bases match TRBD2. This CDR3 contains 14 residues. The germline V gene has CDR1 MNHEY and CDR2 SMNVEV (reference sequence). Trimming removed 2 bases from V and 7 bases from J; junction bases left unmatched: 3. Written as DNA, the CDR3 is TGTGCCAGCAGTTTAGGGGCGGGGGGGAATGAGCAGTTCTTC. This translates into CASSLGAGGNEQFF.

The rearrangement uses TRBV9 and TRBJ2-2, with 13 bases identical to TRBD2. The CDR3 spans 15 residues. Germline loops: CDR1 SGDLS, CDR2 YYNGEE. J was trimmed by 9 bases and V by 5 bases; bases with no gene match: 7. Here the CDR3 DNA reads TGTGCCAGCAGTACCGGGACTAGCGGGGCCTGGGAGCTGTTTTTT. Amino acid sequence: CASSTGTSGAWELFF.

This chain connects TRBV5-1 to TRBJ1-1; 7 bases fit TRBD1. V shed 4 bases, J shed 7 bases, and the junction held 1 base outside the gene matches. Germline V gene sequence: CDR1 SGHRS, CDR2 YFSETQ. CDR3 length: 11 amino acids. This CDR3 is CASSRDSEAFF. Here the CDR3 DNA reads TGCGCCAGCAGCCGGGACAGTGAAGCTTTCTTT.

The V call is TRBV19, the J call TRBJ2-1; TRBD2 matches at 9 bases. CDR1 and CDR2 from the germline V gene are LNHDA and SQIVND (reference sequence). This CDR3 is 14 amino acids long. Losses at the gene ends were 7 bases for V and 2 bases for J; bases not matched to a gene: 3. The CDR3 spells CASTASGAYNEQFF. The CDR3 DNA is TGTGCCAGTACCGCTAGCGGGGCCTACAATGAGCAGTTCTTC.

The rearrangement links TRBV9 to TRBJ1-3; D gene uncertain. The CDR3 extends over 16 amino acids. Germline lookup yields CDR1 SGDLS and CDR2 YYNGEE. The V end lost 0 bases, the J end lost 4 bases, and 14 bases lay between the germline ends. Written as DNA, the CDR3 is TGTGCCAGCAGCGTAGAAGAAGAGTACGACGGAAACACCATATATTTT. This codes for CASSVEEEYDGNTIYF.

The chain combines TRBV28 with TRBJ2-2; D is undetermined. V lost 1 base and J lost 4, with 16 bases in between. This CDR3 has 17 amino acids. The germline CDR1 and CDR2 sequences are MDHEN and SYDVKM. CDR3 sequence (DNA): TGTGCCAGCAGTTTATCCCGTAGGTATACGAGCACCGGGGAGCTGTTTTTT. Translated: CASSLSRRYTSTGELFF.

The chain employs TRBV5-6 and TRBJ1-1; maybe TRBD1 (5 bases). CDR1 and CDR2 from the germline V gene are SGHDT and YYEEEE. The V and J ends lost 4 bases and 4 bases respectively, with 17 bases between them. The CDR3 is 15 amino acids. CDR3 in DNA: TGTGCCAGCAGCCCTAGCCCAGGGAGACGCACTGAAGCTTTCTTT. Amino acids: CASSPSPGRRTEAFF.

V usage is TRBV11-2 and J usage is TRBJ2-3; 13 bases line up with TRBD2. This CDR3 is 16 amino acids long. CDR1 and CDR2 from the germline V gene are SGHAT and FQNNGV. J gave up 2 bases and V 5 bases, and 4 bases lay outside the gene matches. The DNA of the CDR3 is TGTGCCAGCAGCCAGGGACTAGCGGGGTCCACAGATACGCAGTATTTT. This gives the protein CASSQGLAGSTDTQYF.

The genes are TRBV27 and TRBJ2-7, with a possible D match to TRBD2 (6 bases). Germline CDR1 reads MNHEY; CDR2 reads SMNVEV (reference sequence). Trimming took off 2 bases at V and 3 bases at J, with 14 bases between the two ends. The CDR3 extends over 15 amino acids. This CDR3 reads CASSLGVSGNYEQYF. The DNA for the CDR3 is TGTGCCAGCAGTTTAGGGGTTAGCGGAAACTACGAGCAGTACTTC.

The chain has TRBV27 and TRBJ2-7; 7 nucleotides align to TRBD1. Germline trimming cut 5 bases from V and 3 bases from J; bases unmatched to any gene: 7. The CDR3 contains 14 residues. Germline CDR1 MNHEY, CDR2 SMNVEV (reference sequence). Here the CDR3 DNA reads TGTGCCAGCAGTCACCCGGACAGGATCTACGAGCAGTACTTC. Protein sequence: CASSHPDRIYEQYF.

The chain couples TRBV28 to TRBJ1-1, with D unclear. The CDR3 spans 14 residues. V was trimmed by 3 bases and J by 5 bases, leaving 13 bases between them. Germline CDR1 MDHEN, CDR2 SYDVKM. Here the CDR3 DNA reads TGTGCCAGCAGTTTTAGTCCCCGGGGAACTGAAGCTTTCTTT. Its protein is CASSFSPRGTEAFF.

The rearrangement joins TRBV7-3 to TRBJ1-5; D may be TRBD1 (5 bases). Trimming pared 2 bases from V and 1 base from J, leaving 15 bases between. CDR3 length: 17 amino acids. Germline V CDR1 and CDR2: SGHTA, FQGTGA. This chain's CDR3 is CASSLGGGTASNQPQHF. CDR3 nucleotide sequence: TGTGCCAGCAGCTTAGGGGGGGGGACCGCGAGCAATCAGCCCCAGCATTTT.

This CDR3 is CASSQDGGREAFF. Here the CDR3 DNA reads TGCGCCAGCAGCCAAGATGGGGGCAGGGAAGCTTTCTTT. This chain joins TRBV4-1 and TRBJ1-1; a possible D gene is TRBD1 (6 bases). The CDR3 length is 13 residues. Germline-derived CDR1 and CDR2 are MGHRA and YSYEKL. The V end was cut by 0 bases, the J end by 8 bases, with 10 bases between.

The CDR3, as DNA: TGTGCCAGCAGCTTAGCGGGGCCCTCCCCAGATACGCAGTATTTT. It yields the protein CASSLAGPSPDTQYF. This chain uses TRBV11-2 with TRBJ2-3; TRBD1 or TRBD2 may be the D gene (5 bases each). Germline V gene data show CDR1 as SGHAT and CDR2 as FQNNGV. The CDR3 contains 15 residues. V shed 1 base and J shed 4 bases, with 12 bases lying between them.